This TCR beta chain is drawn from a study of T cell changes during pregnancy in multiple sclerosis. In germline, CDR1 is LGHNA, CDR2 YNFKEQ. This CDR3 is built from 17 residues. Losses at the gene ends were 0 bases for V and 5 bases for J; bases not matched to a gene: 10. The method was immunoSEQ multiplex PCR; TCRdb's version includes in-frame clones alone and lacks a portion of them. The profile covers 60,000 to 70,000 clones, with around 92% appearing a single time and roughly 3% taken by the ten largest. This chain connects TRBV4-2 to TRBJ2-1, with 7 positions matching TRBD2. The source of this sequence is a female donor in good health, enrolled as a control in a pregnancy study. The specimen comprised peripheral blood, sampled in the second trimester of pregnancy. DNA of the CDR3: TGTGCCAGCAGCCAAGATCCCGGCGGGAGCGGGGACAATGAGCAGTTCTTC. Amino acid sequence: CASSQDPGGSGDNEQFF.